This T cell receptor (beta chain) was identified during a study of beta chain features in type 1 diabetes (dated 2018 in TCRdb). In the study overall: Mean age, gender distribution, total cell number and subset yield were not different between patients and healthy donors. A total of roughly 99 million sorted cells were examined across all samples, and the number of cells per subset was strongly correlated with RNA yield. In the study, recently diagnosed type 1 diabetes patients and matched healthy donors were compared on the TCRB repertoires of their sorted circulating CD4+ T cell subsets. Regulatory and stem cell-like memory subsets were isolated from only 8 patients and about 8 healthy donors, whereas naive and central memory subsets came from all 28 donors. What the research found in general, with its limitations: The naive, central memory and regulatory TCRB repertoires appeared to resemble one another more closely among patients than among healthy donors. Because cDNA rather than genomic DNA was sequenced, highly expressing activated cells could have been over-represented, although no difference in activation and CD3 levels was found between groups. Type 1 diabetes patients showed a moderate but significant shortening of TCRB CDR3 length in all four CD4+ subsets. Because small numbers of individuals were included in the HLA sub-analyses, any influence of HLA type on TCRB rearrangement was left unresolved. At VDJ recombination sites, type 1 diabetes patients had fewer insertions and more deleted nucleotides, which implies abnormalities in thymic rearrangement. PCR may preferentially amplify shorter templates, but because patient and control samples were amplified and corrected together, any resulting skew would affect both groups equally.

A note on this clone: Its cognate antigen has yet to be identified. The input lacks base qualities; no much larger clone sits a single base away.

For CDR1 and CDR2, the germline V gene (reference sequence) lists MNHNY and SVGAGI. V and J lose 6 bases and 5 bases, and a span of 13 bases separates them. Including the terminal cysteine and phenylalanine, the CDR3 comprises 13 residues. Here the CDR3 DNA is all that survives: 39 bases in frame from base 1. Each donor gave one peripheral blood draw, averaging approximately 120 mL, which was collected into heparinised tubes. A BD FACSAria II and a panel including CD45RO, CCR7, CD25, CD127, CD95 and CD27 were used to sort naive, central memory, regulatory and stem cell-like memory CD4+ T cells. All sorted populations exceeded 95% purity. PBMCs were separated immediately by Lymphoprep density gradient centrifugation and were stained directly, without being cultured. So that batch effects would be minimized, each experiment stained and sorted samples in pairs, pairing one healthy donor with one patient.

The entire amount of isolated RNA was reverse transcribed using the High Capacity cDNA Reverse Transcription Kit, so the sequenced TCRB transcripts were expressed ones. Deep immunoSEQ sequencing was applied to naive, central memory and regulatory T cell samples, giving an average of roughly 3.5 million total reads per sample. After sorted cells were lysed in RLT buffer, RNA was extracted with DNase-treated RNeasy Micro or Mini kits, with the choice depending on cell number. Each cell subset was processed separately to prevent cross-contamination, with patient and healthy donor samples processed together. The immunoSEQ multiplex PCR was used to amplify TCRB sequences from cDNA, yielding 87-bp fragments that span the CDR3 region. The amplicons were sequenced using the Illumina HiSeq platform. Per the source publication's procedure: Synthetic template baselines were used to correct PCR bias computationally, reads within Hamming distance 2 were collapsed together, and singletons that could not be merged were discarded. By aligning reads against IMGT, V, D and J genes, CDR3 length, and insertions or deletions at six rearrangement sites were assigned. Within each subset, clonotype counts were normalized to sorted cell number, after which true diversity and Gini coefficients were computed with the tcR R package. The overlap coefficient, calculated on TCRB nucleotide sequences, was used to quantify repertoire sharing. Out-of-frame TCRB sequences from naive cells were analyzed to stand in for the pre-selection repertoire. What TCRdb holds here is the immuneACCESS table cut down to in-frame rearrangements. Part of the clones is not present; checked against another copy, under half of the missing clones reflect an unresolved V gene, and the others are unexplained. V and J calls and clone size are copied from that table; D and trimming were computed from the DNA. The table for this sample lists around 310,000 clones; approximately 13% of them were counted only once. The top ten constitute nearly 0.015% of the sample.

The sequence is built from TRBV6-6 and TRBJ1-1; the best D guess is TRBD1, with 6 bases matching. The specimen was naive CD4+ T cells from blood. What this sample's cell subset or site label stands for: true naive CD4+ T cells. The sequence was obtained from a woman between 18 and 29 years old with type 1 diabetes. CDR3 reads: CASRHRVETEAFF. The bases read TGTGCCAGCAGGCACAGGGTCGAGACTGAAGCTTTCTTT.